This record covers a single TCR beta chain. This sample was included in a study of blood T cell repertoires in COVID-19. Across the study: Donors in the United States, Italy and Spain gave samples during acute or convalescent COVID-19.

Categorization into cohorts depended on clinical history that participants reported. As handled by the study authors: The authors estimated nucleated cell counts from reference gene primer amplification. The protocol was immunoSEQ multiplex PCR, while the TCRdb copy is restricted to in-frame clones and leaves out a portion. The D gene and trimming were derived from the DNA, and the V and J assignments and clone size from that table. The sample comprises around 330,000 clones, roughly 86% of which are singletons, and around 8.9% rests with the top ten. This CDR3 contains 15 residues. The V gene lost 5 bases and the J gene lost 1 base, with 14 bases spanning the gap.

The chain recombines TRBV5-3 with TRBJ2-3; a weak D match, TRBD2 (5 bases). TRBV5-3 is marked as an open reading frame, function uncertain. The TCR originated in a woman aged 18-29 years who had recovered from COVID-19. The sample comprised PBMCs or T cells enriched from blood (not recorded which). For the CDR3, the DNA is TGTGCCAGAAGTTCGCCGGAGGCTTGCACAGATACGCAGTATTTT. It codes for CARSSPEACTDTQYF.